This T cell receptor (beta chain) emerged from a study of blood T cell repertoires in COVID-19 (dated by TCRdb to 2019 to 2021). A note on the overall study: Samples from collaborators originated in the United States, Italy and Spain and spanned both the acute and convalescent phases of COVID-19. The material from the prospective study consisted of cDNA or gDNA derived from T cells, B-cell-depleted T cells, or PBMCs. Deeply sampled blood TCRbeta repertoires from subjects exposed to, actively infected with, or recovered from COVID-19 were included in the dataset. The repertoires were made available in a free public database intended to serve as a resource for research on the immune response to SARS-CoV-2. The samples were drawn from two sources: the first 160 participants of the ongoing ImmuneRACE study, and 1,200 or so subjects contributed by 6 global collaborators. A de-identified subject ID, COVID-19 status, age in years and sex were almost always included in the sample metadata. Where HLA class I and class II types were available, the types were taken from metadata supplied by the sample provider, not from assay-based typing.

In the prospective study, participants were about 18 to 95 years old, resided in 25 or so geographic areas of the United States, and were enrolled through a virtual design. In the prospective study, participants were assigned to cohorts based on the clinical history participants reported in a screening survey and a study questionnaire. A participant counted as exposed if, within 2 weeks of entering the study, that participant had been in contact with someone who had a PCR-confirmed or clinician-diagnosed COVID-19 case. Mobile phlebotomists in the prospective study collected whole blood, serum and a nasopharyngeal or oropharyngeal swab from every participant. Participants in the prospective study had the option to provide additional blood draws and questionnaires over an approximately 2-month period. Before DNA extraction, prospective study blood samples were shipped either frozen or at room temperature.

The CDR3 contains 15 residues, cysteine and phenylalanine counted. The kept DNA is CDR3 alone, 45 bases in frame from the first base. CDR1 and CDR2 are drawn from the germline V gene: KGHSH, LQKENI. The germline V end is reduced by 5 bases and the J end by 4 bases; junction bases left unmatched: 10. Findings and caveats that apply to the study as a whole: Clinical and demographic metadata were provided uncurated, with the amount varying by source and participant.

TCRbeta CDR3 regions were amplified from genomic DNA using the immunoSEQ Assay, a bias-controlled multiplex PCR. Under the source paper's analysis protocol: Nucleated cell counts per sample were estimated from amplification of reference gene primers within the assay. Sequence reads were collapsed and filtered to measure the absolute abundance of every unique TCRbeta CDR3 rearrangement. For each sample, productive Simpson clonality was calculated as the square root of Simpson's diversity index across productive rearrangements. TCRdb took this table from immuneACCESS and kept in-frame rearrangements with V and J called. Such tables lack part of the clones; where checked against another copy, unresolved V genes explain under half of the gap, and the rest is unexplained. The V and J calls and clone size were taken over from that table, and D and trimming were inferred from the DNA. Across this sample there are over 200,000 clones, with 90% seen only once. The ten biggest clones cover more than 12% of the sample.

A note on this clone: It lacks a known antigen. No base-level quality is on record; no much larger clone is a single base apart.

Sequenced sample: PBMCs or T cells enriched from blood (not recorded which). The TCR was taken from a man aged 25-40 years who had been exposed to COVID-19. Recombination connected TRBV18 to TRBJ1-1, with 7 bases in between that match TRBD1. The DNA sequence is TGTGCCAGCTCATCCGACCAGGGGGTGAGCACTGAAGCTTTCTTT. The encoded protein is CASSSDQGVSTEAFF.